The 3 T cell receptor beta chains listed next were all sequenced from one sample in a study of T cell responses to AZD1222 COVID-19 vaccine. Method: immunoSEQ multiplex PCR; TCRdb's copy keeps in-frame clones and lacks some. The sample contains about 140,000 clones, around 91% of which appear only once. The material was peripheral blood, obtained 28 days after the second AZD1222 dose. The receptors were gathered from an adult who received the AZD1222 COVID-19 vaccine.

This chain links TRBV15 with TRBJ2-5; TRBD2 aligns across 13 bases. With 1 base clipped from V and 2 bases from J, the junction kept 7 bases outside the gene matches. Per germline, CDR1 LNHNV and CDR2 YYDKDF (reference sequence). This CDR3 has 18 amino acids. The CDR3 here is CATSRVTSGRAGQETQYF. In DNA form, the CDR3 reads TGTGCCACCAGCAGAGTTACTAGCGGGAGGGCGGGTCAAGAGACCCAGTACTTC. The full variable domain, completed using reference TRBV15 and TRBJ2-5, is DAMVIQNPRYQVTQFGKPVTLSCSQTLNHNVMYWYQQKSSQAPKLLFHYYDKDFNNEADTPDNFQSRRPNTSFCFLDIRSPGLGDTAMYLCATSRVTSGRAGQETQYFGPGTRLLVL.

The chain carries TRBV6-6 and TRBJ1-4; D might be TRBD1 (5 bases). The CDR3 spans 15 residues. The germline gives CDR1 MNHNY, CDR2 SVGAGI (reference sequence). Deletions cut 2 bases from V and 5 bases from J, with 12 bases between. The CDR3 region is CASSYPGTGNEKLFF. The CDR3 coding sequence is TGTGCCAGCAGTTACCCTGGGACGGGAAATGAAAAACTGTTTTTT.

The V call is TRBV6-5, the J call TRBJ1-3, with no clear D. This CDR3 spans 15 amino acids. CDR1 is MNHEY, CDR2 SVGAGI, per germline. Trimming shortened V by 8 bases and J by 0 bases, and 14 bases separated the two germline ends. CDR3 sequence (DNA): TGTGCCAGCGTTACAAGGGAGAGCTCTGGAAACACCATATATTTT. Protein: CASVTRESSGNTIYF.